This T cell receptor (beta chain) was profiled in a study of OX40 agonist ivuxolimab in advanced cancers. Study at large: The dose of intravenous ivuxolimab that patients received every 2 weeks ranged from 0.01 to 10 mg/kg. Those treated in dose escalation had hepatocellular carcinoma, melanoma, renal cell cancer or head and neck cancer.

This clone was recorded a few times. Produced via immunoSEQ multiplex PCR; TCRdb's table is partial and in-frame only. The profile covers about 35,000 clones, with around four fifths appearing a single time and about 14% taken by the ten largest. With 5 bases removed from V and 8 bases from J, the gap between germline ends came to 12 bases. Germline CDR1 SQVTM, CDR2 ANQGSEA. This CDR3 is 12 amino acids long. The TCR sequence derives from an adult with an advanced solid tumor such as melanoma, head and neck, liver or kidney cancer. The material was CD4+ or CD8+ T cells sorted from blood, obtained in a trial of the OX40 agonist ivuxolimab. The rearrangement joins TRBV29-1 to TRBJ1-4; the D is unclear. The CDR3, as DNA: TGCAGCGTTTACCGGGCCGGGGAAAAACTGTTTTTT. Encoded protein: CSVYRAGEKLFF.